The subject of this entry is one TCR beta chain. No antigen is known for it. The authors enrolled newly diagnosed hyperthyroidism patients aged 18 to 65 with under 2 months' duration. Thyroid ultrasound, orbital computed tomography, TRAb, serum thyroxine and clinical symptoms formed the basis of diagnosis. The sample originates from a study of Graves' ophthalmopathy and Graves' hyperthyroidism. Study-wide results and limits: The model's ophthalmopathy progression predictions had more than 55% sensitivity and 72% to 75% specificity. Blood shared most expanded thyroid clonotypes above 0.001 frequency.

RNA transcripts provided the template for amplifying TCR beta CDR3 regions. In the first round, RT-PCR was carried out with HTBI primers, and a multiplex PCR formed the second round. TCRdb re-analysed the multiplex PCR reads in MiXCR, keeping a single row per CDR3 protein. The sample has around 1,000,000 distinct CDR3 sequences, about 36% seen once. Germline CDR1 and CDR2: MGHRA and YSYEKL. CDR3 length: 14 amino acids. V gave up 3 bases and J gave up 7 bases; unmatched junction bases: 2. This TCR was sampled from an adult man with Graves' hyperthyroidism. What was sequenced was peripheral blood or thyroid tissue (not recorded which). The rearrangement links TRBV4-1 to TRBJ1-5, with 11 bases lining up with TRBD1. CDR3 nucleotides: TGCGCCAGCAGCCACGGGACAGGGGGGCAGCCCCAGCATTTT. This gives the protein CASSHGTGGQPQHF.